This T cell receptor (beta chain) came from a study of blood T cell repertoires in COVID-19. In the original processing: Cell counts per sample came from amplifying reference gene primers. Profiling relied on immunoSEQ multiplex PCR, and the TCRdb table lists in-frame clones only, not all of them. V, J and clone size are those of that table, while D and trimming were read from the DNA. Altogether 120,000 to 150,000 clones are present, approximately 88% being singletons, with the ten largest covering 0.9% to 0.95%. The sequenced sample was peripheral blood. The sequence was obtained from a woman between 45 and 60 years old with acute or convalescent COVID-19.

The CDR3 DNA reads as TGTGCCAGCAGCTTGGTGGGCAGAGCGAACACTGAAGCTTTCTTT. Amino acid sequence: CASSLVGRANTEAFF. The chain employs TRBV5-8 and TRBJ1-1, with no clear D. CDR1 SGHTS and CDR2 YDEGEE come from the germline V gene. The CDR3 runs to 15 residues. V was trimmed by 0 bases and J by 1 base, leaving 10 bases between them.